Shown below are 27 T cell receptor beta chains from a single sample sequenced in a study of siplizumab effects on memory and regulatory T cells. The protocol was immunoSEQ multiplex PCR, while the TCRdb copy is restricted to in-frame clones and leaves out a portion. The data contain about 100,000 clones, 93% of them singletons. Sequencing was done on a sample of Tregs sorted from blood. The source is a human donor in good health.

In DNA form, the CDR3 reads TGTGCCAGCAGCTTAACCGGGACAGGGTCCTCTGAAGCTTTCTTT. Amino acids: CASSLTGTGSSEAFF. The gene calls are TRBV7-2 and TRBJ1-1; TRBD1 agrees at 9 bases. Unmatched junction bases numbered 7, after V lost 2 bases and J lost 6 bases. Per the germline V gene, CDR1 is SGHTA and CDR2 is FQGNSA. CDR3 size: 15 residues.

The chain has TRBV10-3 and TRBJ2-7, with 7 bases lining up with TRBD1. CDR1 is ENHRY, CDR2 SYGVKD, per germline. The CDR3 loop spans 17 amino acids. With 10 bases clipped from V and 3 bases from J, the junction kept 21 bases outside the gene matches. In DNA form, the CDR3 reads TGTGCCAGCTCAAGAGGGGCAGGGGGAAATCTCCTCTACGAGCAGTACTTC. It translates to CASSRGAGGNLLYEQYF.

The chain has TRBV5-1 and TRBJ2-1, with D unresolved. Trimming cost V 0 bases and J 0 bases, with 4 bases left between them. The germline gives CDR1 SGHRS, CDR2 YFSETQ. This CDR3 contains 14 residues. CDR3 loop: CASSLEVSYNEQFF. The CDR3 DNA sequence: TGCGCCAGCAGCTTGGAGGTCTCCTACAATGAGCAGTTCTTC.

The genes are TRBV9 and TRBJ1-5, with D tentatively TRBD1 (6 bases). Germline V CDR1 and CDR2: SGDLS, YYNGEE. V dropped 4 bases and J dropped 7 bases, with 15 bases sitting between them. This CDR3 comprises 14 residues. The CDR3 bases are TGTGCCAGCAGCCGGGGGGCTGAGACGCAGCCCCAGCATTTT. This gives the protein CASSRGAETQPQHF.

CDR3 region: CSAGRKDEQYF. CDR3 DNA sequence: TGCAGTGCTGGACGGAAGGACGAGCAGTACTTC. The chain couples TRBV20-1 to TRBJ2-7, with D hard to call. Germline V CDR1 and CDR2: DFQATT, SNEGSKA (reference sequence). There are 11 residues in the CDR3. Between the trimmed V and J ends, which lost 5 bases and 5 bases, there was a span of 10 bases.

This chain connects TRBV5-1 to TRBJ2-5; 15 nucleotides match TRBD2. V shed 4 bases and J 7 bases; nucleotides not matched to a gene: 8. CDR3 length: 16 amino acids. Germline loops: CDR1 SGHRS, CDR2 YFSETQ. The DNA of the CDR3 is TGCGCCAGCAGCACCGGGACTAGCGGGGGGACGGGGACCCAGTACTTC. Translated: CASSTGTSGGTGTQYF.

V and J are TRBV11-1 and TRBJ2-5; 7 positions agree with TRBD2. This CDR3 has 14 residues. The junction had 9 bases not matched to a gene; V was cut back by 6 bases and J by 5 bases. The V gene's germline CDR1 is SGHAT and CDR2 FQDESV (reference sequence). The CDR3 is CASSTGGNRETQYF. CDR3 DNA: TGTGCCAGCAGTACCGGGGGGAATAGGGAGACCCAGTACTTC.

The CDR3 here is CASSRGQGGEAFF. CDR3 in DNA: TGCGCCAGCAGCCGCGGACAGGGGGGCGAAGCTTTCTTT. The chain employs TRBV5-1 and TRBJ1-1; 10 nucleotides line up with TRBD1. The CDR3 runs 13 residues. The germline V gene encodes CDR1 SGHRS and CDR2 YFSETQ. Unmatched junction bases numbered 5, after V lost 4 bases and J lost 8 bases.

J is TRBJ2-3 and V is TRBV5-4; 8 bases agree with TRBD1. This CDR3 spans 15 amino acids. Trimming removed 3 bases from V and 1 base from J; junction bases left unmatched: 4. Germline V CDR1 and CDR2: SGHNT, YYREEE (reference sequence). CDR3 in DNA: TGTGCCAGCAGCTCACCGGGACAGGGCACAGATACGCAGTATTTT. Protein: CASSSPGQGTDTQYF.

DNA of the CDR3: TGTGCCAGCAGTCGACGCGGGGCACCCGACTATGGCTACACCTTC. Translated: CASSRRGAPDYGYTF. The chain recombines TRBV7-9 with TRBJ1-2, with TRBD1 as a possible D gene (5 bases). V gave up 6 bases and J gave up 3 bases, with 17 bases separating them. This CDR3 has 15 residues. Germline V lookup: CDR1 SEHNR, CDR2 FQNEAQ (reference sequence).

This sequence joins TRBV4-2 and TRBJ2-7; D is perhaps TRBD1 (8 bases). CDR1 is LGHNA, CDR2 YNFKEQ, per germline. The CDR3 is 15 amino acids. V was cut by 11 bases and J by 0 bases, with 20 bases left in between. The CDR3 reads CARQGGDRFSYEQYF. CDR3 nucleotides: TGTGCCCGTCAGGGGGGGGACAGGTTCTCCTACGAGCAGTACTTC.

The rearrangement uses TRBV4-2 and TRBJ1-2; unclear D gene. Trimming removed 6 bases from V and 0 bases from J, with 5 bases in between. Germline loops: CDR1 LGHNA, CDR2 YNFKEQ. The CDR3 spans 12 residues. CDR3 region: CASSRSNYGYTF. CDR3 nucleotides: TGTGCCAGCAGTCGGTCTAACTATGGCTACACCTTC.

V usage is TRBV5-1 and J usage is TRBJ2-5; 9 nucleotides agree with TRBD1. V lost 5 bases and J lost 5; bases outside the gene matches: 7. This CDR3 contains 14 residues. Germline CDR1 reads SGHRS; CDR2 reads YFSETQ. The CDR3 here is CASRDTGGAETQYF. In nucleotides, the CDR3 is TGCGCCAGCAGAGACACAGGGGGCGCGGAGACCCAGTACTTC. The full variable domain, completed using reference TRBV5-1 and TRBJ2-5, is KAGVTQTPRYLIKTRGQQVTLSCSPISGHRSVSWYQQTPGQGLQFLFEYFSETQRNKGNFPGRFSGRQFSNSRSEMNVSTLELGDSALYLCASRDTGGAETQYFGPGTRLLVL.

This clone was detected only a few times. Written as DNA, the CDR3 is TGCGCCAGCAGTCATCGAGGACAGCTGAACACTGAAGCTTTCTTT. Encoded protein: CASSHRGQLNTEAFF. The chain is built from TRBV23-1 and TRBJ1-1; D possibly corresponds to TRBD1 (6 bases). TRBV23-1 is sorted into the ORF group, with uncertain function. The CDR3 contains 15 residues. The V and J ends lost 3 bases and 0 bases respectively, with 11 bases between them.

This clone was found once. The rearrangement links TRBV4-3 to TRBJ2-7; D call uncertain. The V end lost 0 bases, the J end lost 3 bases, and 12 bases lay between the germline ends. CDR1 is LGHNA and CDR2 is YSLEER in the germline V gene. The CDR3 contains 15 residues. The CDR3 nucleotides read TGCGCCAGCAGCCAAGATCTTCGAACAAGCTACGAGCAGTACTTC. It yields the protein CASSQDLRTSYEQYF.

The chain has TRBV5-5 and TRBJ2-1; D may be TRBD1 (6 bases). The CDR3 consists of 15 residues. Trimming pared 0 bases from V and 7 bases from J, leaving 14 bases between. Germline V gives CDR1 SGHKS, CDR2 YYEKEE (reference sequence). Here the CDR3 DNA reads TGTGCCAGCAGCTTGGCTGGGGGCCTTGGGAATGAGCAGTTCTTC. Protein product: CASSLAGGLGNEQFF.

The chain couples TRBV6-5 to TRBJ2-7; D remains ambiguous. The CDR3 runs to 13 residues. Germline values: CDR1 MNHEY, CDR2 SVGAGI. The V and J ends lost 6 bases and 5 bases respectively, with 14 bases between them. CDR3 protein: CASRRPDRNEQYF. The CDR3 DNA reads TGTGCCAGCAGGCGGCCAGACCGCAACGAGCAGTACTTC.

The chain joins TRBV18 to TRBJ2-3; D is perhaps TRBD1 or TRBD2 (7 bases each). CDR3 length: 15 amino acids. V lost 6 bases and J lost 4, with 17 bases in between. Germline assignment: CDR1 KGHSH and CDR2 LQKENI. The CDR3 region has the DNA TGTGCCAGCTCCCCAGGGGGGGCCGACCCAGATACGCAGTATTTT. As protein: CASSPGGADPDTQYF.

The chain links TRBV13 to TRBJ2-7; 10 bases are a match to TRBD1. Germline V gene lookup returns CDR1 PRHDT and CDR2 FYEKMQ (reference sequence). J gave up 5 bases and V 5 bases, and 9 bases lay outside the gene matches. The CDR3 loop spans 15 amino acids. The CDR3 DNA is TGTGCCAGCAGCCTATGGACAGGGGGTTCCCACGAGCAGTACTTC. Translating gives CASSLWTGGSHEQYF.

The genes are TRBV2 and TRBJ2-2; no definite D call. V was clipped by 4 bases and J by 1 base, with 4 bases between them. Germline loops: CDR1 SNHLY, CDR2 FYNNEI. The CDR3 is 13 amino acids. In nucleotides, the CDR3 is TGTGCCAGCAGTGCCTTGAACACCGGGGAGCTGTTTTTT. It encodes CASSALNTGELFF.

The rearrangement uses TRBV4-1 and TRBJ1-2; D is undetermined. V gave up 4 bases and J gave up 7 bases, with 10 bases separating them. Germline V gene lookup returns CDR1 MGHRA and CDR2 YSYEKL. The CDR3 is made up of 12 amino acids. CDR3 DNA: TGCGCCAGCAGCCCGGACTTGAGTGGCTACACCTTC. Translation: CASSPDLSGYTF.

The gene calls are TRBV27 and TRBJ1-6; 8 bases are shared with TRBD1. The CDR3 has 19 residues. From germline, CDR1 is MNHEY and CDR2 SMNVEV (reference sequence). V shed 5 bases and J 4 bases; nucleotides not matched to a gene: 16. CDR3 coding DNA: TGTGCCAGCAGTGTACTCTCCCCCGGGACAGGCTTTTATAATTCACCCCTCCACTTT. As protein: CASSVLSPGTGFYNSPLHF.

This chain uses TRBV19 with TRBJ1-5; D remains unclear. Looked up from germline, CDR1 is LNHDA and CDR2 is SQIVND (reference sequence). This CDR3 has 12 residues. Trimming took off 3 bases at V and 6 bases at J, with 6 bases between the two ends. CDR3 in amino acids: CASSILGQPQHF. In DNA, the CDR3 is TGTGCCAGTAGTATCTTAGGTCAGCCCCAGCATTTT.

The rearrangement links TRBV6-5 to TRBJ1-2; D unresolved. Trimming pared 7 bases from V and 3 bases from J, leaving 6 bases between. The length of the CDR3 is 11 residues. Germline CDR1 and CDR2: MNHEY and SVGAGI. The DNA of the CDR3 is TGTGCCAGCACAGGCGACTATGGCTACACCTTC. It yields the protein CASTGDYGYTF.

The CDR3 region is CAMGGTSYEQYF. The CDR3 region has the DNA TGTGCCATGGGGGGAACGTCCTACGAGCAGTACTTC. The gene calls are TRBV10-3 and TRBJ2-7; a weak D match, TRBD2 (6 bases). The CDR3 is 12 residues long. V was trimmed by 9 bases and J by 1 base, leaving 10 bases between them. CDR1 is ENHRY and CDR2 is SYGVKD in the germline V gene.

The chain employs TRBV5-1 and TRBJ2-7, with a weak D call TRBD1 (6 bases). Looked up from germline, CDR1 is SGHRS and CDR2 is YFSETQ. V was clipped by 7 bases and J by 9 bases, with 14 bases between them. The CDR3 consists of 11 residues. The CDR3 nucleotides read TGCGCCAGCCCCGGACAGACGGGGCAGTACTTC. It codes for CASPGQTGQYF.

The V and J genes are TRBV6-6 and TRBJ1-1; possibly TRBD1 for D (5 bases). Per germline, CDR1 MNHNY and CDR2 SVGAGI (reference sequence). The CDR3 totals 15 residues. The V end was cut by 6 bases, the J end by 4 bases, with 18 bases between. The CDR3 protein is CASRTAGRFGTEAFF. Here the CDR3 DNA reads TGTGCCAGCAGAACGGCGGGGCGATTTGGCACTGAAGCTTTCTTT.